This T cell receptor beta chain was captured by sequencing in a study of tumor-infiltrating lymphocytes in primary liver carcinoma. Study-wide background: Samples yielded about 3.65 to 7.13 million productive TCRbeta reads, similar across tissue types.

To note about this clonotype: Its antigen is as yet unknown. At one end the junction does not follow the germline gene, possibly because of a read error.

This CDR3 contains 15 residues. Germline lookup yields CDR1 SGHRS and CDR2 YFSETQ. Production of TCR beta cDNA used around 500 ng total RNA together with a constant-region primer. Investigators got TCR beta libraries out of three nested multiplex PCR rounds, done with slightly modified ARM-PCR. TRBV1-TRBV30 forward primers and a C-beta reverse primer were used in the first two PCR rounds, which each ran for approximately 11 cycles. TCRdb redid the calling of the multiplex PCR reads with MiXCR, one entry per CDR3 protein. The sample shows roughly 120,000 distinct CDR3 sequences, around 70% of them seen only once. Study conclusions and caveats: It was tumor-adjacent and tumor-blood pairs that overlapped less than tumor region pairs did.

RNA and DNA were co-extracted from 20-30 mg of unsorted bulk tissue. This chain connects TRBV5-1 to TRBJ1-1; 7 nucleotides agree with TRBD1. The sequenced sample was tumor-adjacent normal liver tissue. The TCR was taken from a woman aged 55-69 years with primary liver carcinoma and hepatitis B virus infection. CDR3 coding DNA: TGCTCCAGCAGCTTGGAATCAGGGGGTGTCACTGAAGCTTTCTTT. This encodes CSSSLESGGVTEAFF.